This entry concerns a single T cell receptor beta chain. The germline CDR1 and CDR2 sequences are SEHNR and FQNEAQ (reference sequence). Germline trimming cut 1 base from V and 1 base from J; bases unmatched to any gene: 3. The CDR3 loop spans 15 amino acids. The sample belongs to a study of patients and donors after allogeneic stem cell transplantation. TCRdb recomputed calls from the RT-PCR reads with MiXCR, one row per CDR3 protein. The profile covers about 410,000 distinct CDR3 sequences, with under 20% appearing a single time and 7% to 7.5% taken by the ten largest. Sequencing input: blood, either unsorted or a sorted T cell fraction (not recorded which). The clonotype comes from a human donor who was either an allogeneic HSCT recipient or a stem cell or donor lymphocyte infusion donor (not recorded which). It is not recorded whose cells these are; they may come from a transplant donor. The chain employs TRBV7-9 and TRBJ1-2; TRBD1 agrees at 7 bases. CDR3 in DNA: TGTGCCAGCAGCTTAGGGACAGGCTATAACTATGGCTACACCTTC. Translation: CASSLGTGYNYGYTF.